This T cell receptor (beta chain) was documented in a study of cytomegalovirus exposure and HLA in healthy donors. Study results and limitations: According to the study, 150 to 200 TCR beta chains were cytomegalovirus-associated.

Measured with immunoSEQ multiplex PCR; TCRdb has only the in-frame clones, and not every one. The repertoire includes hundreds of thousands of clones, approximately 87% of them detected once, and 4.5% to 6% sits in the top ten. As for this clone: Its antigen is not identified.

This CDR3 has 13 residues. Germline V gives CDR1 MNHNY, CDR2 SVGAGI (reference sequence). Trimming shortened V by 7 bases and J by 1 base, and 10 bases separated the two germline ends. Sequencing was carried out using PBMCs. The chain combines TRBV6-6 with TRBJ1-1; D is uncertain. The TCR originated in a young woman in good health and CMV-seronegative. The DNA for the CDR3 is TGTGCCAGCATCCTGGACGGGAACACTGAAGCTTTCTTT. The encoded protein is CASILDGNTEAFF.